This is a list of T cell receptor beta chains from one sample in a study of human T cells and chemical hapten exposure. TCRdb analysed the RACE reads with MiXCR anew, one entry per CDR3 protein. There are some 350,000 distinct CDR3 sequences in the sample; under 6.5% occur only once, and 5% to 6% lies in the top ten. Here the sequenced sample was whole blood, taken in connection with sensitization to the hapten diphenylcyclopropenone (DPC). The origin of the receptors is a woman aged 18-30 years with alopecia areata. Some clones in this sample may be carry-over from other donors' samples. CDR3s include the opening cysteine and the closing phenylalanine or tryptophan. Fields, in order: D gene, V gene, J gene, clone size, CDR3 DNA, CDR3 protein. The D gene is left open where the match is weak. Size is stated for part of the rows, as once, few or many counts, or as a class when the clone is expanded.

>NA|TRBV6-2/TRBV6-3|TRBJ2-7|few
TGTGCCAGCAGTTATAAGGCAGGAGACGAGCAGTACTTC
CASSYKAGDEQYF
>NA|TRBV20-1|TRBJ1-5|many
TGCAGTGCTAGAGAAAGGGGTCAGCCCCAGCATTTT
CSARERGQPQHF
>NA|TRBV5-4|TRBJ2-1|few
TGTGCCAGCAGCCGAGACGGAGGCTGGTATGATGAGCAGTTCTTC
CASSRDGGWYDEQFF
>TRBD2|TRBV7-9|TRBJ2-1|NA
TGTGCCAGTCCTAGCGGGGGGCTGTACAATGAGCAGTTCTTC
CASPSGGLYNEQFF
>NA|TRBV25-1|TRBJ2-5|NA
TGTGCCAGCAGTGAATGGGGTTCTCAAGAGACCCAGTACTTC
CASSEWGSQETQYF
>TRBD1|TRBV29-1|TRBJ2-5|many
TGCAGCGTGGACGACAGGGGGTCACGAGAGACCCAGTACTTC
CSVDDRGSRETQYF
>TRBD1|TRBV19|TRBJ2-7|NA
TGTGCCAGTAGTCTCTACAGGGGGTCCTCCTACGAGCAGTACTTC
CASSLYRGSSYEQYF
>TRBD2|TRBV6-5|TRBJ2-5|few
TGTGCCAGCAGCCGGGCGGAGGCGGGGGGGCTTCGAGAGACCCAGTACTTC
CASSRAEAGGLRETQYF
>TRBD1|TRBV6-2/TRBV6-3|TRBJ1-1|NA
TGTGCCAGCAGTTACTCGAGACAGGGGGGGACTGAAGCTTTCTTT
CASSYSRQGGTEAFF
>NA|TRBV6-5|TRBJ1-3|NA
TGTGCCAGCAGTTACTCTATTAAGGGTCCCTTGCCTGGAAACACCATATATTTT
CASSYSIKGPLPGNTIYF
>TRBD2|TRBV20-1|TRBJ2-4|NA
TGCAGTGCCGGGGAGGCTAGCGGAGCCAAAAACATTCAGTACTTC
CSAGEASGAKNIQYF
>NA|TRBV2|TRBJ2-3|NA
TGTGCCAGCAGTGACCCGAGGCAGGCGGGGGCCTCCACAGATACGCAGTATTTT
CASSDPRQAGASTDTQYF
>NA|TRBV5-1|TRBJ2-1|many
TGCGCCAGCAGCTTGGAGGACAATGAGCAGTTCTTC
CASSLEDNEQFF
>TRBD1|TRBV15|TRBJ2-1|many
TGTGCCACCAGCAGAGACTATGGGGCGGGACAGGGGACCGATGAGCAGTTCTTC
CATSRDYGAGQGTDEQFF
>NA|TRBV6-1|TRBJ1-5|few
TGTGCCAGCAGTGTAGACAGAAACAATCAGCCCCAGCATTTT
CASSVDRNNQPQHF
>NA|TRBV4-2|TRBJ2-7|few
TGTGCCAGCAGCCAAGAGAAGCAGGTCTCCTACGAGCAGTACTTC
CASSQEKQVSYEQYF
>NA|TRBV6-5|TRBJ1-3|many
TGTGCCAGCAGACGAACGGTAGCCGGGATCTCTGGAAACACCATATATTTT
CASRRTVAGISGNTIYF
>TRBD1|TRBV18|TRBJ2-7|NA
TGTGCCAGCTCTGGGGACAGGGGGCGGAACGAGCAGTACTTC
CASSGDRGRNEQYF
>TRBD2|TRBV27|TRBJ2-7|few
TGTGCCAGCAGCCCGTCCCGGGGGGGATCTTACGAGCAGTACTTC
CASSPSRGGSYEQYF
>NA|TRBV27|TRBJ1-1|many
TGTGCCAGCAGTCGCATGTGGGGGCTCACTGAAGCTTTCTTT
CASSRMWGLTEAFF
>NA|TRBV10-2|TRBJ1-2|many
TGCGCCAGCAGTCTTAATCGAGGGTATGGCTACACCTTC
CASSLNRGYGYTF
>NA|TRBV29-1|TRBJ1-4|many
TGCAGCGTTCGCGCAACTAATGAAAAACTGTTTTTT
CSVRATNEKLFF
>NA|TRBV7-2|TRBJ2-2|NA
TGTGCCAGCAGCCGCGGACCGAACACCGGGGAGCTGTTTTTT
CASSRGPNTGELFF
>NA|TRBV20-1|TRBJ1-6|many
TGCAGTGCTAGAGGCCAGGGGCGGGGATATAATTCACCCCTCCACTTT
CSARGQGRGYNSPLHF
>NA|TRBV6-2/TRBV6-3|TRBJ2-7|few
TGTGCCAGCAGACGATCCGTAGAGGCGGATCAACCGTTC
CASRRSVEADQPF
>NA|TRBV6-2/TRBV6-3|TRBJ1-5|many
TGTGCCAGCAGTTACGACCATCAGCCCCAGCATTTT
CASSYDHQPQHF